This T cell receptor (beta chain) was sequenced during a study of blood T cell repertoires in COVID-19. Whole-study context: PBMCs, B-cell-depleted T cells, or T cells were the source of the cDNA or gDNA that made up the material.

TCRdb's copy holds only in-frame clones and misses some; the assay was immunoSEQ multiplex PCR. The repertoire has a few hundred thousand clones, about 90% of them found once; the top ten carry approximately 2%. The CDR3 length is 14 residues. Germline V lookup: CDR1 SGHVS, CDR2 FNYEAQ. V shed 1 base and J shed 2 bases, with 8 bases lying between them. This TCR was sampled from a young man with active or convalescent COVID-19. V usage is TRBV7-6 and J usage is TRBJ1-1; the D is unclear. The sequencing sample was made of peripheral blood. The CDR3 spells CASSLGSENTEAFF. The CDR3, as DNA: TGTGCCAGCAGCTTAGGGTCAGAAAACACTGAAGCTTTCTTT.